Sequencing of this T cell receptor beta chain was carried out in a study of technical replicates of blood from four donors. The table came from immunoSEQ multiplex PCR; TCRdb's copy has only in-frame clones and leaves some out. The table shows 100,000 or so clones, with about 94% occurring only once. The CDR3 has 13 amino acids. Germline lookup yields CDR1 SEHNR and CDR2 FQNEAQ (reference sequence). V was shortened by 6 bases and J by 6 bases, with 14 bases between the two germline ends. Sequencing was done on a sample of T cells isolated from PBMCs. The receptor comes from a human donor in good health. The V and J genes are TRBV7-9 and TRBJ1-1, with D perhaps TRBD1 (5 bases). Written as DNA, the CDR3 is TGTGCCAGCAGTCGGGACTTTAGCGCTGAAGCTTTCTTT. Translation gives CASSRDFSAEAFF.